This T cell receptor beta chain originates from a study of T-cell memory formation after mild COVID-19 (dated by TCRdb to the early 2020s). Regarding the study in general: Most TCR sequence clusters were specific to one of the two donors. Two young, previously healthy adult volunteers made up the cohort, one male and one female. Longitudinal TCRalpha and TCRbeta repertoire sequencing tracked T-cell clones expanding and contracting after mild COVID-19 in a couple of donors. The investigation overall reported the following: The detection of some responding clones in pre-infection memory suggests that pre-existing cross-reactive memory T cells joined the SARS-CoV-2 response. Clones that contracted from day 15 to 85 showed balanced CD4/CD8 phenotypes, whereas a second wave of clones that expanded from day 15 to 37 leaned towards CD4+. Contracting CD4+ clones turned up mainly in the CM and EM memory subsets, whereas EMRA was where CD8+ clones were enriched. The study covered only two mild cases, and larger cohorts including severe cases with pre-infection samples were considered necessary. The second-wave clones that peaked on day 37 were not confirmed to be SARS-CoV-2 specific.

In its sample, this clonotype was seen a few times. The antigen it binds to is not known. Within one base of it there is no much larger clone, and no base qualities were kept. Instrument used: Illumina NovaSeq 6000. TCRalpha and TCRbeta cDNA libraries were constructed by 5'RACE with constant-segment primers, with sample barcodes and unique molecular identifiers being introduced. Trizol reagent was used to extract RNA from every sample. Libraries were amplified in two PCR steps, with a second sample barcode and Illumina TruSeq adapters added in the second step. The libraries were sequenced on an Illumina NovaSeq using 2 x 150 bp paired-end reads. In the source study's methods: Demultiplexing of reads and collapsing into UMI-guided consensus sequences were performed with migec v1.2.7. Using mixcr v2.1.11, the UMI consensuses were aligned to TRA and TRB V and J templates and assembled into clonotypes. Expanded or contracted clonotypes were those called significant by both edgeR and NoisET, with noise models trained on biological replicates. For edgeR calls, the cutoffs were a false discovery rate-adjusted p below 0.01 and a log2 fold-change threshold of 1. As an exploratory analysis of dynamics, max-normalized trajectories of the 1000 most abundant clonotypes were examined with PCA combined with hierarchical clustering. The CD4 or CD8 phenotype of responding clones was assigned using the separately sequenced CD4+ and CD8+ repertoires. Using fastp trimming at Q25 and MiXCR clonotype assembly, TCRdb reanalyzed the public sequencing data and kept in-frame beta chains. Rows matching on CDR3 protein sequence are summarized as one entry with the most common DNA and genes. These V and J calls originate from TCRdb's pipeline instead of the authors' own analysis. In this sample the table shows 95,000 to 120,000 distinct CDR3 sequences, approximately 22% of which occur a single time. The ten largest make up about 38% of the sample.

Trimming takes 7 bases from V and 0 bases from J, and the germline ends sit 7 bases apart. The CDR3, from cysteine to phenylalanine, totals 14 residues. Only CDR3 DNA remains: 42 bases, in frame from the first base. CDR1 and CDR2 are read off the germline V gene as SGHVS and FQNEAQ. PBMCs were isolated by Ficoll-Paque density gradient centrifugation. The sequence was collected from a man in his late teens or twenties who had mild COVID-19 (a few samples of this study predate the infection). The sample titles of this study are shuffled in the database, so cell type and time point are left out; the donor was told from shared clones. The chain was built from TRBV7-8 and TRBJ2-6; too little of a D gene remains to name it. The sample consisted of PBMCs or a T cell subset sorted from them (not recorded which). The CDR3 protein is CASTDTSGANVLTF. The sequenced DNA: TGTGCCAGCACCGACACCTCTGGGGCCAACGTCCTGACTTTC.